Below, one TCR beta chain is given with its context. As yet, its antigen is unknown. The data derive from a study of T cells in localized non-small cell lung cancer. Whole-study findings and limits: Higher adjacent-lung clonality was associated with shorter survival. Among the top 100 tumor clones, a median approximately 60 appeared in adjacent lung. T cell clonality was highest in uninvolved adjacent lung, above tumor.

Profiling relied on immunoSEQ multiplex PCR, and the TCRdb table lists in-frame clones only, not all of them. The table has several thousand clones, about 91% seen once. This sequence was found in a male donor aged 60 or over with stage II lung adenocarcinoma. Material: peripheral blood mononuclear cells, obtained before any cancer treatment.

CDR3 DNA sequence: TGTGCCAGCAGGGACCGCACGAACACCGGGGAGCTGTTTTTT. Its protein product is CASRDRTNTGELFF. V usage is TRBV9 and J usage is TRBJ2-2; D gene unclear. Germline V gene lookup returns CDR1 SGDLS and CDR2 YYNGEE. The CDR3 has 14 residues. V was pared by 5 bases and J by 0 bases, with 8 bases between.